Listed here is a single TCR beta chain. Its specific antigen is unknown. The input lacks base qualities; no much larger clone sits a single base away. The CDR3 spans 15 residues, from the cysteine through the phenylalanine. This entry keeps only the CDR3 DNA: 45 bases, framed from base 1. CDR1 is given as LNHDA and CDR2 as SQIVND, both from the germline V gene (reference sequence). Trimmed from V: 8 bases; trimmed from J: 8 bases; junction bases lacking a gene match: 9. These data come from a study of T cell changes during pregnancy in multiple sclerosis (dated 2019 in TCRdb). About the study as a whole: Changes in the T cell repertoire over the course of pregnancy were examined in this study in women with multiple sclerosis.

Receptor libraries were prepared by the immunoSEQ multiplex PCR assay. TCRdb took over this immuneACCESS table, retaining in-frame rearrangements with V and J assigned. Such tables are incomplete; in checked studies, under half of the missing clones stem from an unresolved V gene, and the remainder is unexplained. Here the sample has about 74,000 clones; roughly 92% occur a single time. Clones ranked in the top ten supply over 3.5% of the sample. The receptor was derived from a female donor in good health, enrolled as a control in a pregnancy study. The chain employs TRBV19 and TRBJ2-1; TRBD2 fits 13 bases in the junction. Sequencing used peripheral blood, obtained after pregnancy. The nucleotides read TGTGCCAGTCATACTAGCGGGAGGGCCAAGGATGAGCAGTTCTTC. It encodes CASHTSGRAKDEQFF.